This T cell receptor beta chain stems from a study of identical twins (dated by TCRdb to between 2015 and 2016). With regard to the full study: To test whether fetal clonotypes persist, the study used deep sequencing on TCR alpha and beta repertoires from monozygotic twins, unrelated adults of various ages, and cord blood. Replicate twin experiments were performed at different times using different library preparation protocols to rule out contamination.

The study at large found these results: Recombination models systematically underestimated out-of-frame TCR alpha sharing in monozygotic twins but agreed with sharing between unrelated individuals. Compared with coincidental sharing between unrelated individuals, an excess of low generation-probability sequences was observed among out-of-frame TCR alpha sequences shared between twins. Zero-insertion analyses could be partly confounded by invariant T cells such as MAIT and iNKT, though diverse VJ usage argued against such confounding for most clonotypes. Conclusions relied on cross-sectional statistical analysis, since the same donors could not be followed over many years. Fewer insertions were carried by abundant cord blood beta clonotypes, a similar but weaker trend appeared in young adult naive repertoires, and no such trend appeared in memory repertoires. A weaker excess of twin sharing was found in beta out-of-frame sequences because the signal-to-noise ratio was lowered by fewer shared sequences.

The library was built by means of 5' RACE. Sequencing was carried out with an Illumina HiSeq 2000. A universal primer binding site was added through template switching, and the final cDNA carried a unique molecular identifier so that TCR cDNA molecules could be counted accurately. First-strand cDNA for TCR alpha and beta chains was synthesized from specific primers in the conserved constant-segment region. Each cDNA library was double barcoded, with a SMART-Mk sample barcode plus Illumina barcodes, to control for contamination. TruSeq adapter sequences and Illumina sample barcodes were added in two successive PCR steps. TCR alpha and beta cDNA libraries were sequenced on the Illumina HiSeq platform with custom primers. In the source study's methods: MiGEC was used to process raw reads and extract unique molecular identifiers, and MiXCR was used to find CDR3 positions. Recombination models were inferred per individual with the repgenHMM and IGoR tools using an EM algorithm. Shared clonotype analysis was performed with the tcR package in R, normalizing sharing by the product of cloneset sizes. Out-of-frame nonproductive sequences were analyzed to study raw recombination free of thymic and clonal selection effects. The public reads were run again by TCRdb, first through fastp at Q25 and then through MiXCR, and only productive beta chains were kept. Each entry is one CDR3 protein sequence, shown with its most common DNA and genes. The V and J calls come from TCRdb's annotation, not from the publication. The sample has fewer than 650,000 distinct CDR3 sequences on record, roughly 7.2% of them singletons. Jointly, the top ten make up 1.6% of the sample.

Every donor was a healthy Caucasian. Three pairs of female monozygotic twins, all aged roughly 18 to 29 years, were included in the twin cohort. Peripheral blood mononuclear cells were the source from which RNA for the TCR libraries was isolated. Cut back by 7 bases and 3 bases, the V and J ends lie 10 bases apart. The CDR3 goes from the cysteine to the phenylalanine over 13 residues. Only CDR3 DNA remains: 39 bases, in frame from the first base. This clonotype was recorded many times. Its binding antigen is unknown. One base away there is no much larger clone; base qualities are not given. These data were also reused for a study on yellow fever vaccine responses in identical twins. The second study, in turn, reports: The T cell response to vaccination in identical twins was reported by the authors to appear partly convergent and partly personalized. In identical twins, the study followed T cell clones that responded to the vaccine with precision.

In this chain, TRBV12-3 or TRBV12-4 is recombined with TRBJ1-5; the D region possibly corresponds to TRBD1 (6 bases align). The source of this sequence is a woman younger than 30 in good health. Sequencing used PBMCs. The nucleotide sequence reads as follows: TGTGCCAGCACCAGGACAGACAATCAGCCCCAGCATTTT. Its product reads: CASTRTDNQPQHF.